This T cell receptor beta chain appears in the sequencing data of a study of control samples from healthy donors and cancer patients. Sequencing used immunoSEQ multiplex PCR; TCRdb keeps in-frame clones, though not all of them. The data show more than 5,500 clones, roughly three quarters seen once. Source material: formalin-fixed, paraffin-embedded tissue. The sequence was obtained from a male donor with melanoma.

CDR3 loop: CASSGGTENQPQHF. CDR3 nucleotides: TGTGCCAGTAGTGGGGGGACAGAAAATCAGCCCCAGCATTTT. V is TRBV19 and J is TRBJ1-5, with TRBD1 matching 7 bases. The V gene's germline CDR1 is LNHDA and CDR2 SQIVND (reference sequence). J gave up 4 bases and V 5 bases, and 5 bases lay outside the gene matches. CDR3 length: 14 residues.